Listed below are T cell receptor beta chains from one sample, sequenced in a study of OX40 agonist ivuxolimab in advanced cancers. The protocol was immunoSEQ multiplex PCR, while the TCRdb copy is restricted to in-frame clones and leaves out a portion. The sample carries 60,000 to 70,000 clones, approximately 90% recorded once. This sample comprised CD4+ or CD8+ T cells sorted from blood, obtained in a trial of the OX40 agonist ivuxolimab. Receptors originate from an adult with an advanced solid tumor such as melanoma, head and neck, liver or kidney cancer. Both conserved end residues are part of each CDR3. Each record gives: V gene, clone size, D gene, J gene, CDR3 DNA, CDR3 protein. The D gene is left open where the match is weak. Rows may omit the clone size; those that give it use once, few, many or a size class.

V: TRBV29-1
size: NA
D: NA
J: TRBJ2-1
DNA: TGCAGCGTTGATAGTGGCTCCTACAATGAGCAGTTCTTC
CDR3: CSVDSGSYNEQFF

V: TRBV28
size: NA
D: NA
J: TRBJ1-5
DNA: TGTGCCAGCAGGGGAAGGACAGTATGGCAGCCCCAGCATTTT
CDR3: CASRGRTVWQPQHF

V: TRBV28
size: NA
D: NA
J: TRBJ1-2
DNA: TGTGCCACCGGCTATGGCTACACCTTC
CDR3: CATGYGYTF

V: TRBV7-8
size: NA
D: TRBD1
J: TRBJ1-2
DNA: TGTGCCAGCAGCTTAGCGGCGAACAGGGGGGCCTATGGCTACACCTTC
CDR3: CASSLAANRGAYGYTF

V: TRBV29-1
size: NA
D: NA
J: TRBJ2-5
DNA: TGCAGCGTTGAAGATCCTGGGGGGGGCTTTATAGAGACCCAGTACTTC
CDR3: CSVEDPGGGFIETQYF

V: TRBV6-5
size: NA
D: NA
J: TRBJ2-2
DNA: TGTGCCAGCAGTTACTCCAACGCGAACACCGGGGAGCTGTTTTTT
CDR3: CASSYSNANTGELFF

V: TRBV5-1
size: once
D: NA
J: TRBJ2-7
DNA: TGCGCCAGCAGCTTGGGCCACGGCTCCCTTTCCTACGAGCAGTACTTC
CDR3: CASSLGHGSLSYEQYF

V: TRBV30
size: NA
D: TRBD1
J: TRBJ1-1
DNA: TGTGCCTGGAGTGGGGACAGGGGGCGCGACACTGAAGCTTTCTTT
CDR3: CAWSGDRGRDTEAFF

V: TRBV10-3
size: NA
D: TRBD2
J: TRBJ2-1
DNA: TGTGCCATCAGTGGAACCGGGACTAGCGCCTACAATGAGCAGTTCTTC
CDR3: CAISGTGTSAYNEQFF

V: TRBV19
size: NA
D: TRBD2
J: TRBJ2-1
DNA: TGTGCCAGTAGGGGGACTAGCGGGAGGATCACCTACAATGAGCAGTTCTTC
CDR3: CASRGTSGRITYNEQFF